The next 10 T cell receptor beta chains were all read from a single sample in a study of shared clonotypes between healthy human individuals. Sequencing used immunoSEQ multiplex PCR; TCRdb keeps in-frame clones, though not all of them. Here the sample spans millions of clones, about 95% being singletons. Cells designated naive CD8 were CD45RO-negative and were positively selected for CCR7, with terminally differentiated effector memory CD45RA+ cells excluded. Input material: naive CD8+ T cells sorted from blood. The receptors derive from a man aged 18 to 29 in good health.

The gene calls are TRBV28 and TRBJ2-2; TRBD1 is a possible D gene (5 bases). The germline V and J ends were trimmed by 3 bases and 4 bases, with 12 bases remaining between them. Germline V gene sequence: CDR1 MDHEN, CDR2 SYDVKM. This CDR3 comprises 15 residues. The CDR3 DNA reads TGTGCCAGCAGTTTTTTACAGGTTCCCACCGGGGAGCTGTTTTTT. Translated, it gives CASSFLQVPTGELFF.

This rearrangement joins TRBV27 to TRBJ2-5; 8 bases match TRBD2. V trimming: 2 bases; J trimming: 5 bases; junction bases outside the gene matches: 13. The germline gives CDR1 MNHEY, CDR2 SMNVEV (reference sequence). This CDR3 spans 17 amino acids. The CDR3 sequence: CASSLIGRGGPRETQYF. The CDR3 DNA sequence: TGTGCCAGCAGTTTAATTGGCCGGGGGGGCCCTCGGGAGACCCAGTACTTC.

The chain carries TRBV4-1 and TRBJ1-2; 7 nucleotides match TRBD1. CDR1 MGHRA and CDR2 YSYEKL come from the germline V gene. The length of the CDR3 is 13 residues. The J segment lost 8 bases and the V segment lost 0 bases, leaving 3 bases of the junction unmatched. The CDR3 DNA follows: TGCGCCAGCAGCCAAGAAAGGGGGCTAGGCTACACCTTC. Protein product: CASSQERGLGYTF.

The chain recombines TRBV30 with TRBJ2-7; D gene unclear. The CDR3 sequence is 13 residues long. V was shortened by 0 bases and J by 3 bases, with 9 bases between the two germline ends. Germline CDR1 and CDR2: GTSNPN and SVGIG (reference sequence). The CDR3 DNA sequence: TGTGCCTGGAGTGTTGTGGAAAACTACGAGCAGTACTTC. Its protein product is CAWSVVENYEQYF.

The V gene is TRBV11-2, the J gene TRBJ1-5; D ambiguous. Deletions cut 1 base from V and 1 base from J, with 11 bases between. Germline CDR1 SGHAT, CDR2 FQNNGV. The CDR3 sequence is 16 residues long. CDR3 nucleotide sequence: TGTGCCAGCAGCTTAGTTGTGGGCTCAAGCAATCAGCCCCAGCATTTT. This translates into CASSLVVGSSNQPQHF.

J is TRBJ2-1 and V is TRBV2; no clear D. The CDR3 runs to 13 residues. The germline CDR1 and CDR2 sequences are SNHLY and FYNNEI. Trimming took off 8 bases at V and 3 bases at J, with 11 bases between the two ends. The CDR3 protein is CASVTGSYNEQFF. The DNA for the CDR3 is TGTGCCAGCGTGACTGGTAGCTACAATGAGCAGTTCTTC.

With regard to this clone: The sample carries other DNA sequences with the same CDR3. The rearrangement links TRBV27 to TRBJ2-7; a weak D match, TRBD2 (7 bases). The CDR3 runs 14 residues. The V gene lost 3 bases and the J gene lost 3 bases, with 12 bases spanning the gap. The germline V gene has CDR1 MNHEY and CDR2 SMNVEV (reference sequence). CDR3 nucleotides: TGTGCCAGCAGTTTGGGGGGGGCTCTCTACGAGCAGTACTTC. Its translation is CASSLGGALYEQYF.

The J gene is TRBJ2-4, the V gene TRBV5-1, with 8 bases matching TRBD2. This CDR3 has 16 residues. Germline V gene sequence: CDR1 SGHRS, CDR2 YFSETQ. Trimming took 4 bases from V and 5 from J; bases not matched to a gene: 11. CDR3 sequence: CASSPAGGRYENIQYF. In DNA form, the CDR3 reads TGCGCCAGCAGCCCAGCCGGCGGGAGGTACGAAAACATTCAGTACTTC.

Notes on this clone: At one end the junction does not follow the germline gene, possibly because of a read error. The V and J genes are TRBV28 and TRBJ1-6; D might be TRBD1 (5 bases). CDR3 length equals 14 residues. Germline-derived CDR1 and CDR2 are MDHEN and SYDVKM. The CDR3 is CANSLVQGASPLHF. The CDR3 DNA is TGTGCCAACAGTTTAGTCCAGGGAGCCTCACCCCTCCACTTT. Full variable domain (rest looked up from reference TRBV28 and TRBJ1-6): DVKVTQSSRYLVKRTGEKVFLECVQDMDHENMFWYRQDPGLGLRLIYFSYDVKMKEKGDIPEGYSVSREKKERFSLILESASTNQTSMYLCANSLVQGASPLHFGNGTRLTVT.

This clone was counted once. The chain links TRBV27 to TRBJ2-7; D gene ambiguous. This CDR3 region has 13 residues. Germline CDR1 and CDR2: MNHEY and SMNVEV (reference sequence). V was pared by 6 bases and J by 3 bases, with 12 bases between. The CDR3 loop reads CASSHNIGYEQYF. CDR3 coding DNA: TGTGCCAGCAGCCACAACATTGGCTACGAGCAGTACTTC.